This T cell receptor beta chain emerged from a study of T cells expressing NK-cell markers. At the level of the study: Repertoire data for TCR beta were derived from sorted T cells (CD3+CD56+NKG2C+, CD3+CD56+NKG2C- and CD3+CD56-NKG2C+).

CDR3 size: 16 residues. General study results and limits: It is unclear if expanded NKG2C-expressing clones target HCMV antigens. Similarly, these clonotypes led the CD3+CD56-NKG2C+ fraction as well in a handful of donors.

Template switching by 5'RACE with UMIs generated the TCR beta cDNA. One entry per CDR3 protein, without DNA, is what TCRdb gives after re-calling the 5' RACE reads. In total, the table holds about 260,000 distinct CDR3 sequences. As concerns this clonotype: Antigen: not known.

Specimen: blood T cells: a sorted CD56 or NKG2C T cell subset, CD4+ or CD8+ T cells, or bulk PBMC T cells (not recorded which). V gene TRBV12-3 or TRBV12-4 combines with J gene TRBJ1-2. The receptor was derived from a man between 18 and 29 years old in good health. This CDR3 is CASSLASNSPNYGYTF.